Presented here are 25 T cell receptor beta chains from one specimen sequenced in a study of T cell responses to AZD1222 COVID-19 vaccine. TCRdb's copy holds only in-frame clones and misses some; the assay was immunoSEQ multiplex PCR. The data hold around 130,000 clones, with approximately 86% observed a single time. Sequences were derived from peripheral blood, sampled 28 days after the second AZD1222 dose. The receptor set was obtained from an adult who received the AZD1222 COVID-19 vaccine.

V usage is TRBV3-1 (or the pseudogene TRBV3-2) and J usage is TRBJ1-1; TRBD1 might be the D (5 bases). V dropped 0 bases and J dropped 4 bases, with 12 bases sitting between them. Germline V lookup: CDR1 LGHDT, CDR2 YNNKEL (reference sequence). This CDR3 has 15 amino acids. This CDR3 reads CASSQDGGSGTEAFF. The DNA of the CDR3 is TGTGCCAGCAGCCAAGATGGGGGGTCGGGCACTGAAGCTTTCTTT.

This chain links TRBV3-1 (or the pseudogene TRBV3-2) with TRBJ1-5; D call uncertain. V dropped 0 bases and J dropped 2 bases, with 8 bases sitting between them. CDR1 LGHDT and CDR2 YNNKEL come from the germline V gene (reference sequence). This CDR3 is built from 15 residues. CDR3 nucleotide sequence: TGTGCCAGCAGCCAAGATGCGCGAGGCAATCAGCCCCAGCATTTT. Protein sequence: CASSQDARGNQPQHF.

This clone was seen a handful of times. V usage is TRBV7-9 and J usage is TRBJ1-1; D unresolved. The CDR3 covers 12 residues. The germline V gene encodes CDR1 SEHNR and CDR2 FQNEAQ (reference sequence). Trimming took 1 base from V and 7 from J, leaving 7 bases between them. CDR3 DNA sequence: TGTGCCAGCAGCTTAGTCAGATATGAAGCTTTCTTT. Translated: CASSLVRYEAFF.

The CDR3 sequence is CAWSVLGYSNQPQHF. DNA of the CDR3: TGTGCCTGGAGTGTACTGGGGTATAGCAATCAGCCCCAGCATTTT. The gene calls are TRBV30 and TRBJ1-5; D remains ambiguous. The CDR3 is made up of 15 amino acids. Germline CDR1 GTSNPN, CDR2 SVGIG (reference sequence). The germline V and J ends were trimmed by 0 bases and 0 bases, with 9 bases remaining between them.

The J gene is TRBJ2-2, the V gene TRBV27; D is unresolved. CDR3 length: 15 amino acids. The V gene lost 2 bases and the J gene lost 0 bases, with 7 bases spanning the gap. Germline V lookup: CDR1 MNHEY, CDR2 SMNVEV (reference sequence). CDR3 DNA: TGTGCCAGCAGTTTAATAGGCGCGAACACCGGGGAGCTGTTTTTT. Protein product: CASSLIGANTGELFF.

V and J are TRBV18 and TRBJ2-4; D remains ambiguous. Germline V CDR1 and CDR2: KGHSH, LQKENI. V gave up 3 bases and J gave up 0 bases, with 6 bases separating them. The length of the CDR3 is 14 residues. The CDR3 DNA follows: TGTGCCAGCTCACCGTCCCTAGCCAAAAACATTCAGTACTTC. Its protein product is CASSPSLAKNIQYF.

The V and J genes are TRBV7-8 and TRBJ2-3; 8 bases fit TRBD1. CDR1 and CDR2 (germline): SGHVS, FQNEAQ. The ends lost 5 bases at V and 0 bases at J; junction bases unmatched: 7. The CDR3 contains 16 residues. The CDR3: CASSSWTGQSTDTQYF. The CDR3 nucleotides read TGTGCCAGCAGCAGCTGGACAGGGCAAAGCACAGATACGCAGTATTTT.

This chain joins TRBV19 and TRBJ1-5, with D possibly TRBD1 on 5 matching bases. Germline CDR1 is LNHDA and CDR2 is SQIVND (reference sequence). This CDR3 is built from 14 residues. V gave up 3 bases and J gave up 5 bases, with 11 bases separating them. Written as DNA, the CDR3 is TGTGCCAGTAGTATGGCCGGGGGGGATCAGCCCCAGCATTTT. Amino acids: CASSMAGGDQPQHF.

The table lists this clone with a count of one. The J gene is TRBJ1-3, the V gene TRBV5-5; D is undetermined. The CDR3 runs 14 residues. V lost 4 bases, J lost 2 bases, and 10 bases lay in between. The germline V gene has CDR1 SGHKS and CDR2 YYEKEE (reference sequence). This CDR3 reads CASSRLGPGNTIYF. The CDR3 DNA reads TGTGCCAGCAGCCGACTTGGACCTGGAAACACCATATATTTT.

The chain uses TRBV19 and TRBJ2-7; D unclear. Between the trimmed V and J ends, which lost 0 bases and 3 bases, there was a span of 3 bases. CDR1 LNHDA and CDR2 SQIVND come from the germline V gene (reference sequence). This CDR3 contains 12 residues. The CDR3 here is CASSIDGYEQYF. Written as DNA, the CDR3 is TGTGCCAGTAGTATAGACGGCTACGAGCAGTACTTC.

This clone was seen more than once but under ten times. This chain links TRBV18 with TRBJ2-1; 9 bases align to TRBD1. The CDR3 has 16 residues. V was pared by 8 bases and J by 1 base, with 9 bases of the junction left unmatched. The germline V gene encodes CDR1 KGHSH and CDR2 LQKENI. CDR3 protein: CASRTAGTGSYNEQFF. In DNA form, the CDR3 reads TGTGCCAGCAGAACCGCCGGGACAGGGTCCTACAATGAGCAGTTCTTC.

V gene TRBV5-8 combines with J gene TRBJ2-3; D unclear. With 0 bases removed from V and 4 bases from J, the gap between germline ends came to 9 bases. Per germline, CDR1 SGHTS and CDR2 YDEGEE. CDR3 length equals 14 residues. In DNA form, the CDR3 reads TGTGCCAGCAGCTTGGTGCTAGAACCAGATACGCAGTATTTT. Translated: CASSLVLEPDTQYF.

V and J are TRBV19 and TRBJ1-3; tentative D call: TRBD1 (5 bases). Deletions cut 4 bases from V and 0 bases from J, with 13 bases between. Germline V gene data show CDR1 as LNHDA and CDR2 as SQIVND (reference sequence). The CDR3 covers 16 residues. The CDR3 reads CASSNQRQSSGNTIYF. CDR3 sequence (DNA): TGTGCCAGTAGTAACCAAAGACAGAGCTCTGGAAACACCATATATTTT.

The gene calls are TRBV4-3 and TRBJ2-3; no clear D. The germline CDR1 and CDR2 sequences are LGHNA and YSLEER. The CDR3 extends over 17 amino acids. V lost 0 bases, J lost 0 bases, and 13 bases lay in between. The CDR3 is CASSQEFRHSSTDTQYF. The DNA for the CDR3 is TGCGCCAGCAGCCAAGAATTTAGGCATTCTAGCACAGATACGCAGTATTTT.

The V gene is TRBV12-5, the J gene TRBJ2-7; D not resolved. Germline lookup yields CDR1 LGHNT and CDR2 FRNRAP. The CDR3 has 12 residues. The V end lost 1 base, the J end lost 4 bases, and 5 bases lay between the germline ends. In nucleotides, the CDR3 is TGTGCTAGTGGTTTGGCTCGTTACGAGCAGTACTTC. Amino acids: CASGLARYEQYF.

This chain joins TRBV4-3 and TRBJ2-1, with 8 bases that match TRBD2. Germline CDR1 and CDR2: LGHNA and YSLEER. With 0 bases clipped from V and 9 bases from J, the junction kept 19 bases outside the gene matches. The CDR3 covers 19 residues. The CDR3 DNA reads as TGCGCCAGCAGCCAAGAGATTGTAAAGTTTGCGGGGGGTCTCCGTGAGCAGTTCTTC. It encodes CASSQEIVKFAGGLREQFF.

The V and J genes are TRBV30 and TRBJ1-4; 7 nucleotides line up with TRBD1. CDR1 is GTSNPN, CDR2 SVGIG, per germline (reference sequence). CDR3 length: 15 amino acids. The V gene end was trimmed by 2 bases and the J gene end by 5 bases; junction bases not matched to a gene: 8. Written as DNA, the CDR3 is TGTGCCTGGAGTCCCACAGGGGCAAGAAATGAAAAACTGTTTTTT. The encoded protein is CAWSPTGARNEKLFF. Filled out from reference TRBV30 and TRBJ1-4, the complete variable domain reads SQTIHQWPATLVQPVGSPLSLECTVEGTSNPNLYWYRQAAGRGLQLLFYSVGIGQISSEVPQNLSASRPQDRQFILSSKKLLLSDSGFYLCAWSPTGARNEKLFFGSGTQLSVL.

This clone has only one observation. This chain connects TRBV4-1 to TRBJ2-3; TRBD2 agrees at 7 bases. The CDR3 covers 17 residues. The junction had 8 bases not matched to a gene; V was cut back by 0 bases and J by 2 bases. Germline V gene lookup returns CDR1 MGHRA and CDR2 YSYEKL. CDR3 sequence reads: CASSQDHGGLNTDTQYF. The CDR3 DNA sequence: TGCGCCAGCAGCCAAGATCATGGGGGACTAAACACAGATACGCAGTATTTT.

The V and J genes are TRBV29-1 and TRBJ1-2, with D maybe TRBD1 (5 bases). The germline V gene encodes CDR1 SQVTM and CDR2 ANQGSEA. This CDR3 region has 13 residues. The germline V and J ends were trimmed by 7 bases and 1 base, with 13 bases remaining between them. The CDR3 is CSATRDYNYGYTF. As DNA, the CDR3 is TGCAGCGCTACCAGGGATTATAACTATGGCTACACCTTC.

The chain combines TRBV7-8 with TRBJ1-5; possible D gene TRBD1, 5 bases. CDR3 length equals 15 residues. Trimming shortened V by 1 base and J by 6 bases, and 13 bases separated the two germline ends. Germline CDR1 reads SGHVS; CDR2 reads FQNEAQ. For the CDR3, the DNA is TGTGCCAGCAGCTTAGGTACGGGGGAGGGTCAGCCCCAGCATTTT. It encodes CASSLGTGEGQPQHF.

The rearrangement links TRBV7-2 to TRBJ1-6; D unresolved. Trimming shortened V by 5 bases and J by 9 bases, and 11 bases separated the two germline ends. Germline values: CDR1 SGHTA, CDR2 FQGNSA. The CDR3 runs 13 residues. The chain's CDR3 is CASSVTRVSPLHF. CDR3 nucleotides: TGTGCCAGCAGCGTCACTAGGGTTTCACCCCTCCACTTT.

The chain is built from TRBV30 and TRBJ1-1; D gene ambiguous. The CDR3 length is 13 residues. The germline V gene encodes CDR1 GTSNPN and CDR2 SVGIG (reference sequence). V gave up 2 bases and J gave up 0 bases, with 7 bases separating them. CDR3 DNA sequence: TGTGCCTGGAGTATCCTCATGAACACTGAAGCTTTCTTT. This translates into CAWSILMNTEAFF. The full variable domain, in which reference TRBV30 and TRBJ1-1 provide the parts outside the CDR3, is SQTIHQWPATLVQPVGSPLSLECTVEGTSNPNLYWYRQAAGRGLQLLFYSVGIGQISSEVPQNLSASRPQDRQFILSSKKLLLSDSGFYLCAWSILMNTEAFFGQGTRLTVV.

This clone was detected only once. This chain connects TRBV5-6 to TRBJ2-2; 9 bases align to TRBD2. Germline V gene data show CDR1 as SGHDT and CDR2 as YYEEEE. The CDR3 extends over 18 amino acids. Losses at the gene ends were 0 bases for V and 2 bases for J; bases not matched to a gene: 8. Here the CDR3 DNA reads TGTGCCAGCAGCTTGGTGGGTAGCGGGAGAGTAAACACCGGGGAGCTGTTTTTT. Translated, it gives CASSLVGSGRVNTGELFF.

The rearrangement uses TRBV11-3 and TRBJ2-2; D is unclear. Trimming stripped 4 bases from V and 1 base from J, with 4 bases between. This CDR3 spans 13 amino acids. Germline V gives CDR1 SGHNT, CDR2 YENEEA. The CDR3 sequence: CASSSGNTGELFF. DNA for the CDR3: TGTGCCAGCAGCTCCGGGAACACCGGGGAGCTGTTTTTT.

The rearrangement uses TRBV6-5 and TRBJ1-1; D might be TRBD1 (6 bases). Germline V CDR1 and CDR2: MNHEY, SVGAGI. The CDR3 runs to 14 residues. Deletions cut 5 bases from V and 0 bases from J, with 10 bases between. Written as DNA, the CDR3 is TGTGCCAGCAGTCCGGGACAAATGAACACTGAAGCTTTCTTT. Protein product: CASSPGQMNTEAFF.